This TCR beta chain emerged from a study of monozygotic twins with inflammatory bowel disease. TCRdb re-called the 5' RACE reads, yielding one record per CDR3 amino acid sequence without DNA. Its listing shows about 150,000 distinct CDR3 sequences. The template was total RNA from whole blood, with no T cell sorting. This CDR3 region has 15 residues. The TCR originated in a human donor with ulcerative colitis or Crohn's disease, or a healthy co-twin of an affected twin (not recorded which). The V and J genes are TRBV12-3 or TRBV12-4 and TRBJ1-5. Material: blood. The CDR3 spells CASSPRHGPNQPQHF.